This is a list of T cell receptor beta chains from one sample in a study of monozygotic twins with cystic fibrosis. Sequencing was performed with immunoSEQ multiplex PCR; in TCRdb, only in-frame clones are kept and a portion is missing. The sample records around 14,000 clones, 95% to 99% being singletons. Sequenced input: blood. The receptors were sampled from a girl aged 2-9 years with cystic fibrosis. The CDR3 runs from the conserved cysteine through the conserved F or W. The order of the fields is D gene, clone size, V gene, J gene, CDR3 protein, CDR3 DNA. The D gene is left open where the match is weak. A row's size may be missing; if present it is once, few, many or a size class.

d_call: -
clone_size: -
v_call: TRBV19
j_call: TRBJ1-1
cdr3_aa: CASSIEVWGTSNTEAFF
cdr3_nt: TGTGCCAGTAGTATAGAGGTATGGGGGACCTCGAACACTGAAGCTTTCTTT

d_call: TRBD2
clone_size: -
v_call: TRBV5-1
j_call: TRBJ2-7
cdr3_aa: CASSLGGLATSYEQYF
cdr3_nt: TGCGCCAGCAGCTTGGGGGGACTAGCGACCTCCTACGAGCAGTACTTC

d_call: -
clone_size: -
v_call: TRBV28
j_call: TRBJ1-2
cdr3_aa: CASSFHGRGNYGYTF
cdr3_nt: TGTGCCAGCAGTTTCCACGGACGGGGAAACTATGGCTACACCTTC

d_call: -
clone_size: -
v_call: TRBV7-9
j_call: TRBJ1-1
cdr3_aa: CASSLEGQGEAFF
cdr3_nt: TGTGCCAGCAGCTTAGAGGGTCAGGGTGAAGCTTTCTTT

d_call: -
clone_size: -
v_call: TRBV7-2
j_call: TRBJ2-5
cdr3_aa: CASSLMRVVSQETQYF
cdr3_nt: TGTGCCAGCAGCTTAATGCGGGTGGTCAGCCAAGAGACCCAGTACTTC

d_call: -
clone_size: -
v_call: TRBV6-6
j_call: TRBJ2-7
cdr3_aa: CASRPTGSYEQYF
cdr3_nt: TGTGCCAGCAGGCCCACAGGGTCCTACGAGCAGTACTTC

d_call: TRBD1
clone_size: -
v_call: TRBV29-1
j_call: TRBJ1-5
cdr3_aa: CSVDLVRGNQPQHF
cdr3_nt: TGCAGCGTTGATTTGGTCAGGGGGAATCAGCCCCAGCATTTT

d_call: -
clone_size: -
v_call: TRBV6-1
j_call: TRBJ1-5
cdr3_aa: CASSEVGSVGQPQHF
cdr3_nt: TGTGCCAGCAGTGAAGTCGGTAGTGTTGGTCAGCCCCAGCATTTT

d_call: TRBD2
clone_size: once
v_call: TRBV4-2
j_call: TRBJ2-4
cdr3_aa: CASSQRGVGNIQYF
cdr3_nt: TGTGCCAGCAGCCAACGGGGGGTTGGAAACATTCAGTACTTC

d_call: -
clone_size: -
v_call: TRBV30
j_call: TRBJ1-2
cdr3_aa: CAWSTYEGNGYTF
cdr3_nt: TGTGCCTGGAGTACGTATGAAGGGAATGGCTACACCTTC

d_call: -
clone_size: -
v_call: TRBV7-8
j_call: TRBJ2-7
cdr3_aa: CASSFFQGTYEQYF
cdr3_nt: TGTGCCAGCAGCTTCTTCCAGGGAACCTACGAGCAGTACTTC

d_call: -
clone_size: -
v_call: TRBV28
j_call: TRBJ1-5
cdr3_aa: CASSLLNNQPQHF
cdr3_nt: TGTGCCAGCAGTCTACTTAACAATCAGCCCCAGCATTTT

d_call: -
clone_size: once
v_call: TRBV5-1
j_call: TRBJ1-1
cdr3_aa: CASSLRTGNTEAFF
cdr3_nt: TGCGCCAGCAGCCTACGGACGGGGAACACTGAAGCTTTCTTT

d_call: -
clone_size: -
v_call: TRBV28
j_call: TRBJ2-2
cdr3_aa: CASRGANGELFF
cdr3_nt: TGTGCCAGCAGGGGCGCCAACGGGGAGCTGTTTTTT

d_call: -
clone_size: -
v_call: TRBV9
j_call: TRBJ2-5
cdr3_aa: CASSVGELAIRETQYF
cdr3_nt: TGTGCCAGCAGCGTAGGCGAGCTAGCAATAAGAGAGACCCAGTACTTC

d_call: -
clone_size: -
v_call: TRBV20-1
j_call: TRBJ2-7
cdr3_aa: CSARDRQEQYF
cdr3_nt: TGCAGTGCGCGGGACAGACAAGAGCAGTACTTC

d_call: -
clone_size: -
v_call: TRBV28
j_call: TRBJ2-1
cdr3_aa: CASSLFSASINEQFF
cdr3_nt: TGTGCCAGCAGTTTATTTTCTGCCAGCATCAATGAGCAGTTCTTC

d_call: -
clone_size: -
v_call: TRBV7-9
j_call: TRBJ2-3
cdr3_aa: CASSSPGESTDTQYF
cdr3_nt: TGTGCCAGCAGCTCCCCGGGGGAAAGCACAGATACGCAGTATTTT

d_call: TRBD2
clone_size: -
v_call: TRBV6-1
j_call: TRBJ2-7
cdr3_aa: CASSDSLSGKVYF
cdr3_nt: TGTGCCAGCAGTGATAGTTTGAGCGGGAAGGTCTACTTC

d_call: TRBD1
clone_size: -
v_call: TRBV11-2
j_call: TRBJ2-4
cdr3_aa: CASSSHKGASVAKNIQYF
cdr3_nt: TGTGCCAGCAGCTCCCACAAGGGGGCGTCGGTAGCCAAAAACATTCAGTACTTC

d_call: TRBD1
clone_size: -
v_call: TRBV29-1
j_call: TRBJ2-1
cdr3_aa: CSGGTGGIEQFF
cdr3_nt: TGCAGCGGGGGGACAGGGGGCATTGAGCAGTTCTTC

d_call: TRBD2
clone_size: once
v_call: TRBV7-9
j_call: TRBJ2-1
cdr3_aa: CASSLALSGTEQFF
cdr3_nt: TGTGCCAGCAGCTTAGCCCTTAGCGGGACTGAGCAGTTCTTC

d_call: -
clone_size: -
v_call: TRBV29-1
j_call: TRBJ2-2
cdr3_aa: CSVERLNTGELFF
cdr3_nt: TGCAGCGTTGAACGGCTGAACACCGGGGAGCTGTTTTTT

d_call: -
clone_size: -
v_call: TRBV19
j_call: TRBJ1-5
cdr3_aa: CASMRQGGNDQPQHF
cdr3_nt: TGTGCCAGTATGCGTCAGGGAGGCAATGATCAGCCCCAGCATTTT

d_call: -
clone_size: -
v_call: TRBV6-5
j_call: TRBJ2-7
cdr3_aa: CASSYRAQGFYYEQYF
cdr3_nt: TGTGCCAGCAGTTACCGGGCCCAGGGATTCTACTACGAGCAGTACTTC

d_call: -
clone_size: once
v_call: TRBV7-8
j_call: TRBJ2-1
cdr3_aa: CASTLTRYREGGGNEQFF
cdr3_nt: TGTGCCAGCACCCTAACTAGGTATAGAGAGGGGGGGGGCAATGAGCAGTTCTTC

d_call: -
clone_size: -
v_call: TRBV2
j_call: TRBJ1-2
cdr3_aa: CASSLIPYGYTF
cdr3_nt: TGTGCCAGCAGCTTGATACCCTATGGCTACACCTTC

d_call: -
clone_size: once
v_call: TRBV30
j_call: TRBJ2-2
cdr3_aa: CAWKGQNTGELFF
cdr3_nt: TGTGCCTGGAAGGGACAGAACACCGGGGAGCTGTTTTTT

d_call: -
clone_size: -
v_call: TRBV2
j_call: TRBJ1-2
cdr3_aa: CASSEEQGGYGYTF
cdr3_nt: TGTGCCAGCAGTGAAGAGCAGGGAGGCTATGGCTACACCTTC